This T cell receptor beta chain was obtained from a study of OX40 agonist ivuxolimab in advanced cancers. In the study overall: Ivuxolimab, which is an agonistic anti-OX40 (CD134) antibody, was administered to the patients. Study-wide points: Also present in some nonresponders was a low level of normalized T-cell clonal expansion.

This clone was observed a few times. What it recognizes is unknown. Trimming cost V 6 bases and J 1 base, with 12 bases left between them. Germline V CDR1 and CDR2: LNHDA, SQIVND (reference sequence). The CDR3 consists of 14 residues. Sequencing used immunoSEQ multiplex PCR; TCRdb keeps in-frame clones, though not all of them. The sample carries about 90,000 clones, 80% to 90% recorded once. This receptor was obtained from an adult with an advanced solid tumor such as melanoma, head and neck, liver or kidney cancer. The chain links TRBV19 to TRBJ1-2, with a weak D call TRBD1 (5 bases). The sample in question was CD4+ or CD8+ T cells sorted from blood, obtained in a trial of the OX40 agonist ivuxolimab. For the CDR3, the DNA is TGTGCCAGTAGGGCCAGGGCCAATAACTATGGCTACACCTTC. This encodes CASRARANNYGYTF.